Listed below are T cell receptor beta chains from one sample, sequenced in a study of T cell repertoires in cytomegalovirus infection. Using its own MiXCR run on the reads, TCRdb lists one record per CDR3 protein. The sample yields 450,000 to 600,000 distinct CDR3 sequences, approximately 46% seen once. Their antigens are not known. The specimen comprised cultured PBMCs, sampled from culture after CMV antigen stimulation. The receptors stem from a human donor in good health (CMV status not recorded). Some clones in this sample may be carry-over from other donors' samples. CDR3s include the opening cysteine and the closing phenylalanine or tryptophan. A D gene is named only where the DNA matches it firmly. Expanded clones get a size class; other rows say once, few or many, or leave the size out.

size: NA
length: 15
V: TRBV29-1
J: TRBJ2-3
D: NA
DNA: TGCAGCGTTTCCCCTCTGACAGGTGCACGAGATACGCAGTATTTT
CDR3: CSVSPLTGARDTQYF

size: few
length: 15
V: TRBV19
J: TRBJ1-5
D: TRBD1
DNA: TGTGCCAGTAGTAAACGGACAGGGGATGGGCAGCCCCAGCATTTT
CDR3: CASSKRTGDGQPQHF

size: NA
length: 18
V: TRBV7-9
J: TRBJ1-2
D: NA
DNA: TGTGCCAGCAGCCCCCCCCCCCGGGGCCTACTTCCCGACTATGGCTACACCTTC
CDR3: CASSPPPRGLLPDYGYTF

size: NA
length: 14
V: TRBV20-1
J: TRBJ2-7
D: NA
DNA: TGCAGTGCTACCCCTAGGCAGGGAACCTACGAGCAGTACTTC
CDR3: CSATPRQGTYEQYF

size: NA
length: 15
V: TRBV2
J: TRBJ2-1
D: TRBD1
DNA: TGTGCCAGAAACAGGGGGCCCATAATCTACAATGAGCAGTTCTTC
CDR3: CARNRGPIIYNEQFF

size: NA
length: 16
V: TRBV2
J: TRBJ1-4
D: NA
DNA: TGTGCCAGCAGTGAAGAAATACCAGGGGCTAGTGAAAAACTGTTTTTT
CDR3: CASSEEIPGASEKLFF

size: NA
length: 15
V: TRBV20-1
J: TRBJ2-5
D: NA
DNA: TGCAGTGCTAGAGAACCACGGACAGCCCAAGAGACCCAGTACTTC
CDR3: CSAREPRTAQETQYF

size: once
length: 15
V: TRBV20-1
J: TRBJ1-1
D: NA
DNA: TGCAGTGCTAGCCGGCCAGGCTACATGAACACTGAAGCTTTCTTT
CDR3: CSASRPGYMNTEAFF

size: once
length: 15
V: TRBV4-1
J: TRBJ1-1
D: TRBD1
DNA: TGCGCCAGCAGCGCGCGGGACAGGGGTTACACTGAAGCTTTCTTT
CDR3: CASSARDRGYTEAFF

size: few
length: 13
V: TRBV12-3/TRBV12-4
J: TRBJ2-1
D: NA
DNA: TGTGCCAGCAGTTCACGCCGGGACCAACAAAATGGCTTC
CDR3: CASSSRRDQQNGF

size: NA
length: 18
V: TRBV7-8
J: TRBJ2-6
D: NA
DNA: TGTGCCAGCAGCTTAGGGCAGTCCCCCGCCTCTGGGGCCAACGTCCTGACTTTC
CDR3: CASSLGQSPASGANVLTF

size: NA
length: 17
V: TRBV12-3/TRBV12-4
J: TRBJ1-4
D: TRBD1
DNA: TGTGCCAGCAGTTTATCGGGACAGGGGTTCAAGGCTGAAAAACTGTTTTTT
CDR3: CASSLSGQGFKAEKLFF

size: few
length: 15
V: TRBV29-1
J: TRBJ2-3
D: TRBD2
DNA: TGCAGCGTTGGATTAGCGGGGAGGGTCACAGATACGCAGTATTTT
CDR3: CSVGLAGRVTDTQYF

size: NA
length: 14
V: TRBV5-6
J: TRBJ2-4
D: NA
DNA: TGTGCCAGCAGCTTGCGGACAGCCAAAAACATTCAGTACTTC
CDR3: CASSLRTAKNIQYF

size: NA
length: 16
V: TRBV20-1
J: TRBJ2-3
D: NA
DNA: TGCAGTGCCAGGGGGGGAGCGGGAGTTGGGACAGATACGCAGTATTTT
CDR3: CSARGGAGVGTDTQYF

size: NA
length: 14
V: TRBV6-1
J: TRBJ2-7
D: NA
DNA: TGTGCCAGCAGTACAGGGCGCCGCGCCTACGAGCAGTACTTC
CDR3: CASSTGRRAYEQYF

size: NA
length: 14
V: TRBV19
J: TRBJ1-5
D: NA
DNA: TGTGCCAGTAGGAACAGCCGGGTCCTCGGGCCCCAGCATTTT
CDR3: CASRNSRVLGPQHF

size: NA
length: 11
V: TRBV7-9
J: TRBJ2-1
D: NA
DNA: TGTGCCAGCAGCCAAATGAATGAGCAGTTCTTC
CDR3: CASSQMNEQFF

size: NA
length: 16
V: TRBV6-6
J: TRBJ2-5
D: TRBD1
DNA: TGTGCCAGCAGTTACTCCCCGCAGGGGGCCCAAGAGACCCAGTACTTC
CDR3: CASSYSPQGAQETQYF

size: few
length: 18
V: TRBV7-2
J: TRBJ2-5
D: TRBD2
DNA: TGTGCCAGCAGCTTAGGGGTCCGGGTTAGCGGGAACCAAGAGACCCAGTACTTC
CDR3: CASSLGVRVSGNQETQYF

size: NA
length: 15
V: TRBV7-2
J: TRBJ2-3
D: NA
DNA: TGTGCCAGCAGGGAAGCCCCGGGGGTCACAGATACGCAGTATTTT
CDR3: CASREAPGVTDTQYF

size: NA
length: 15
V: TRBV7-6
J: TRBJ1-4
D: NA
DNA: TGTGCCAGCAGCCCCCGAGGCGGACCTAATGAAAAACTGTTTTTT
CDR3: CASSPRGGPNEKLFF

size: few
length: 11
V: TRBV7-9
J: TRBJ2-7
D: NA
DNA: TGTGCCAGCAGCTTAGCTGGGACTCTGTACTTC
CDR3: CASSLAGTLYF

size: NA
length: 14
V: TRBV12-3/TRBV12-4
J: TRBJ2-1
D: NA
DNA: TGTGCCAGCAGTTTAACTAGAGGGGGGAATGAGCAGTTCTTC
CDR3: CASSLTRGGNEQFF

size: few
length: 14
V: TRBV4-3
J: TRBJ2-5
D: NA
DNA: TGCGCCAGCAGCCAGGGACTTAGTTACGAGACCCAGTACTTC
CDR3: CASSQGLSYETQYF

size: NA
length: 12
V: TRBV6-6
J: TRBJ2-3
D: NA
DNA: TGTGCCAGCAGTCCGGGGGTATATACGCAGTATTTT
CDR3: CASSPGVYTQYF

size: few
length: 17
V: TRBV7-2
J: TRBJ2-1
D: NA
DNA: TGTGCCAGCAGCTTAAGGGAATGGGACCGACGCTACGATGAGCAGTTCTTC
CDR3: CASSLREWDRRYDEQFF

size: once
length: 14
V: TRBV6-5
J: TRBJ2-6
D: NA
DNA: TGTGCCAGCAGTCACGATGCTGGGGCCAACGTCCTGACTTTC
CDR3: CASSHDAGANVLTF

size: NA
length: 14
V: TRBV4-3
J: TRBJ1-6
D: NA
DNA: TGCGCCAGCAGCCAAGGGCTCGGACAATCACCCCTCCACTTT
CDR3: CASSQGLGQSPLHF

size: NA
length: 12
V: TRBV7-9
J: TRBJ1-1
D: TRBD1
DNA: TGTGCCAGCAGCCTTAGGACAGGGGAAGCTTTCTTT
CDR3: CASSLRTGEAFF

size: few
length: 16
V: TRBV12-3/TRBV12-4
J: TRBJ1-2
D: NA
DNA: TGTGCCAGCAGTTCGACGGGGGGACGGGCCAACTATGGCTACACCTTC
CDR3: CASSSTGGRANYGYTF